Below are 18 T cell receptor beta chains sequenced from a single sample in a study of cytomegalovirus exposure and HLA in healthy donors. The PCR employed 60 Vbeta primers together with 13 Jbeta primers. Here immunoSEQ multiplex PCR was the method, and the copy in TCRdb shows in-frame clones only, minus some. The repertoire holds 110,000 to 150,000 clones, roughly 76% seen once, with around 1.7% in the top ten. The sequenced material came from PBMCs. The receptor source for this set is a female donor in good health and CMV-seronegative.

The chain recombines TRBV12-5 with TRBJ2-7; 10 bases fit TRBD1. After removal of 9 bases from V and 7 bases from J, the junction contained 15 bases not matched to a gene. This CDR3 contains 15 residues. Germline V lookup: CDR1 LGHNT, CDR2 FRNRAP. In DNA, the CDR3 is TGTGCTAGCGCGGGAGGTGGGACAGGGGCGAAGGAGCAGTACTTC. Translated, it gives CASAGGGTGAKEQYF.

The chain joins TRBV29-1 to TRBJ1-1; a weak D match, TRBD1 (6 bases). This CDR3 is 13 amino acids long. V lost 4 bases to trimming and J lost 0 bases, with 9 bases between them. CDR1 and CDR2 (germline): SQVTM, ANQGSEA. Here the CDR3 reads CSVAGGLNTEAFF. The CDR3 DNA reads TGCAGCGTTGCCGGGGGGCTGAACACTGAAGCTTTCTTT.

The rearrangement uses TRBV19 and TRBJ2-7; D is possibly TRBD1 (6 bases). With 3 bases removed from V and 7 bases from J, the gap between germline ends came to 16 bases. From germline, CDR1 is LNHDA and CDR2 SQIVND (reference sequence). CDR3 length: 14 residues. CDR3 in amino acids: CASSIRGASGEQYF. As DNA, the CDR3 is TGTGCCAGTAGTATCAGGGGAGCCTCCGGGGAGCAGTACTTC.

Here the CDR3 DNA reads TGTGCCAGCTCAACGGGACACACTATTATGAACACTGAAGCTTTCTTT. Translation gives CASSTGHTIMNTEAFF. This sequence joins TRBV18 and TRBJ1-1; a possible D gene is TRBD1 (6 bases). V lost 5 bases and J lost 0, with 16 bases in between. Germline loops: CDR1 KGHSH, CDR2 LQKENI. The CDR3 sequence is 16 residues long.

V and J are TRBV5-5 and TRBJ1-2, with 12 bases aligning to TRBD1. This CDR3 region has 17 residues. Unmatched junction bases numbered 7, after V lost 2 bases and J lost 2 bases. Germline-derived CDR1 and CDR2 are SGHKS and YYEKEE (reference sequence). The CDR3 sequence is CASSLGTGGDLNYGYTF. The CDR3 DNA follows: TGTGCCAGCAGCTTAGGGACAGGGGGCGACCTGAACTATGGCTACACCTTC.

This chain connects TRBV5-1 to TRBJ1-2; D is uncertain. V was cut by 6 bases and J by 4 bases, with 16 bases left in between. This CDR3 region has 14 residues. Germline CDR1 reads SGHRS; CDR2 reads YFSETQ. For the CDR3, the DNA is TGCGCCAGCACCCCTGAGAACCTACCCTATGGCTACACCTTC. As protein: CASTPENLPYGYTF.

The J gene is TRBJ2-3, the V gene TRBV11-2, with D possibly being TRBD2 (6 bases). This CDR3 has 14 amino acids. Trimming left V 4 bases short and J 5 bases short, with 13 bases between. Germline V lookup: CDR1 SGHAT, CDR2 FQNNGV. The DNA for the CDR3 is TGTGCCAGCAGCTACCGGGACTTCGAAGATACGCAGTATTTT. Its translation is CASSYRDFEDTQYF.

The V call is TRBV11-2, the J call TRBJ2-1; TRBD1 might be the D (6 bases). V was pared by 5 bases and J by 4 bases, with 15 bases between. CDR1 SGHAT and CDR2 FQNNGV come from the germline V gene. The CDR3 length is 15 residues. CDR3 bases: TGTGCCAGCAGCCAACAAGGGGGACCATACAATGAGCAGTTCTTC. This translates into CASSQQGGPYNEQFF.

The CDR3 sequence is CASSLGTNSPLHF. As DNA, the CDR3 is TGTGCCAGCAGCTTAGGCACTAATTCACCCCTCCACTTT. The chain recombines TRBV7-3 with TRBJ1-6; D is ambiguous. V was cut by 2 bases and J by 6 bases, with 5 bases left in between. The CDR3 runs to 13 residues. The germline V gene encodes CDR1 SGHTA and CDR2 FQGTGA. The full variable domain, with the rest looked up from reference TRBV7-3 and TRBJ1-6, is GAGVSQTPSNKVTEKGKYVELRCDPISGHTALYWYRQSLGQGPEFLIYFQGTGAADDSGLPNDRFFAVRPEGSVSTLKIQRTERGDSAVYLCASSLGTNSPLHFGNGTRLTVT.

The CDR3 reads CASSTTALGQPQHF. CDR3 nucleotide sequence: TGTGCCAGCAGCACCACAGCCTTAGGTCAGCCCCAGCATTTT. The rearrangement links TRBV27 to TRBJ1-5; D is unresolved. This CDR3 is built from 14 residues. Per germline, CDR1 MNHEY and CDR2 SMNVEV (reference sequence). The V gene lost 6 bases and the J gene lost 6 bases, with 15 bases spanning the gap.

The V and J genes are TRBV2 and TRBJ1-1, with D possibly TRBD1 on 5 matching bases. Germline V gene data show CDR1 as SNHLY and CDR2 as FYNNEI. The CDR3 contains 15 residues. Trimming removed 4 bases from V and 1 base from J, with 13 bases in between. This chain's CDR3 is CASSVRAGQNTEAFF. The CDR3 DNA reads TGTGCCAGCAGTGTTAGGGCGGGGCAGAACACTGAAGCTTTCTTT.

The rearrangement joins TRBV28 to TRBJ1-1, with D possibly TRBD1 on 5 matching bases. Looked up from germline, CDR1 is MDHEN and CDR2 is SYDVKM. Deletions cut 2 bases from V and 6 bases from J, with 16 bases between. The CDR3 has 15 residues. CDR3 DNA sequence: TGTGCCAGCAGTTTACTTAAGGGGCGACGGGCTGAAGCTTTCTTT. Its translation is CASSLLKGRRAEAFF.

This clone has only a few counts. The rearrangement joins TRBV2 to TRBJ2-1; D is perhaps TRBD1 (5 bases). The CDR3 covers 15 residues. Per the germline V gene, CDR1 is SNHLY and CDR2 is FYNNEI. V gave up 4 bases and J gave up 2 bases, with 12 bases separating them. The CDR3 sequence is CASSGGGPTYNEQFF. In DNA form, the CDR3 reads TGTGCCAGCAGTGGGGGCGGACCCACCTACAATGAGCAGTTCTTC.

The chain recombines TRBV5-1 with TRBJ2-5; TRBD1 aligns across 8 bases. V was pared by 7 bases and J by 1 base, with 6 bases of the junction left unmatched. Germline-derived CDR1 and CDR2 are SGHRS and YFSETQ. This CDR3 is 14 amino acids long. CDR3 protein: CASESGTGQETQYF. The CDR3 bases are TGCGCCAGCGAATCCGGGACAGGCCAAGAGACCCAGTACTTC.

The gene calls are TRBV13 and TRBJ2-7; 10 bases agree with TRBD2. The CDR3 runs 14 residues. V trimming: 4 bases; J trimming: 4 bases; junction bases outside the gene matches: 4. The germline V gene encodes CDR1 PRHDT and CDR2 FYEKMQ (reference sequence). The CDR3 protein is CASSSSGSLYEQYF. DNA of the CDR3: TGTGCCAGCAGCTCTAGCGGGAGCTTGTACGAGCAGTACTTC.

The rearrangement uses TRBV5-4 and TRBJ2-5, with D possibly matching TRBD2 (7 bases). The DNA end favors TRBJ2-7, so the J call may be wrong. This CDR3 spans 15 amino acids. The germline CDR1 and CDR2 sequences are SGHNT and YYREEE (reference sequence). The CDR3, as DNA: TGTGCCAGCAGCTCCCCTGGGCGGGGGCCCTACGAGCAGTACTTC. Its translation is CASSSPGRGPYEQYF.

V usage is TRBV7-9 and J usage is TRBJ2-7; D not resolved. Germline loops: CDR1 SEHNR, CDR2 FQNEAQ (reference sequence). This CDR3 has 10 residues. V lost 5 bases to trimming and J lost 7 bases, with 6 bases between them. CDR3 sequence (DNA): TGTGCCAGCAGCCCCAGTGAGCAGTACTTC. Translation gives CASSPSEQYF.

The rearrangement links TRBV2 to TRBJ2-3; D is possibly TRBD2 (5 bases). Trimming took 4 bases from V and 1 from J, leaving 6 bases between them. The CDR3 extends over 13 amino acids. Per germline, CDR1 SNHLY and CDR2 FYNNEI. This CDR3 is CASSVEGTDTQYF. The CDR3 nucleotides are TGTGCCAGCAGTGTGGAGGGCACAGATACGCAGTATTTT.